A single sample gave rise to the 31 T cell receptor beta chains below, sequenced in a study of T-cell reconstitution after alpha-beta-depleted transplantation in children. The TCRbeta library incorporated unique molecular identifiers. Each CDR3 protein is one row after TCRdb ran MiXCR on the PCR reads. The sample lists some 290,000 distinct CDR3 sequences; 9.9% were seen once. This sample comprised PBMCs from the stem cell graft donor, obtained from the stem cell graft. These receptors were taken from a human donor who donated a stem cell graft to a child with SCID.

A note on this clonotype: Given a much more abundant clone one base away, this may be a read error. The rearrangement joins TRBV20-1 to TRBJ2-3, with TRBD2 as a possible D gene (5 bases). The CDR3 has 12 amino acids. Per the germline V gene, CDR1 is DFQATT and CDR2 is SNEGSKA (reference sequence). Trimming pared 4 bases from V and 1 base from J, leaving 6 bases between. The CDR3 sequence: CSANGGTDTQYF. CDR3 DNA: TGCAGTGCTAACGGGGGCACAGATACGCAGTATTTT.

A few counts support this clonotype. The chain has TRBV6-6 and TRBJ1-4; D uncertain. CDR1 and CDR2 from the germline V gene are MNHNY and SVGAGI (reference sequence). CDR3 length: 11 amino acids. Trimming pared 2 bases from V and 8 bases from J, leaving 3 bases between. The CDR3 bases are TGTGCCAGCAGTTACCGGGAAAAACTGTTTTTT. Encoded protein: CASSYREKLFF.

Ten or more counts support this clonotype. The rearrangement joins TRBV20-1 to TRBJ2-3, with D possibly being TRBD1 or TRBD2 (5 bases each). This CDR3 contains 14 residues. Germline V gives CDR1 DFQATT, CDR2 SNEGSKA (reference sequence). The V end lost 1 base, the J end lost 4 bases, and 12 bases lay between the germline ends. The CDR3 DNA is TGCAGTGCTAGAGCCTCGGGGCGGGCAGATACGCAGTATTTT. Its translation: CSARASGRADTQYF.

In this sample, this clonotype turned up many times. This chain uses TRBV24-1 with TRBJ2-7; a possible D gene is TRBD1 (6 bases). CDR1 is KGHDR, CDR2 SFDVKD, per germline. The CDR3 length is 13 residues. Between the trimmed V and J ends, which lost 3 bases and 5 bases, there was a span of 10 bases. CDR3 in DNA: TGTGCCACCAGTGATACACAGGGCGACGAGCAGTACTTC. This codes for CATSDTQGDEQYF.

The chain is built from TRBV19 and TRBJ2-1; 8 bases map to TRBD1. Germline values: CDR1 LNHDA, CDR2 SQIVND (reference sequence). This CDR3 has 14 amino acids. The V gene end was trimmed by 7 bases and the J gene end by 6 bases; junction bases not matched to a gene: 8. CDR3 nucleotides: TGTGCCAGTAAGCGAACAGGGGGAGGCAATGAGCAGTTCTTC. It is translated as CASKRTGGGNEQFF.

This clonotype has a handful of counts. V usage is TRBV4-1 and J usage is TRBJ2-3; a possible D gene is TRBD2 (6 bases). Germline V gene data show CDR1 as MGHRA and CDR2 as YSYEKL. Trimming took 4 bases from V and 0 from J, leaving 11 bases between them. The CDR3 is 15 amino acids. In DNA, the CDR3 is TGCGCCAGCAGCCGAGAGGGACTGAGCACAGATACGCAGTATTTT. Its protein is CASSREGLSTDTQYF.

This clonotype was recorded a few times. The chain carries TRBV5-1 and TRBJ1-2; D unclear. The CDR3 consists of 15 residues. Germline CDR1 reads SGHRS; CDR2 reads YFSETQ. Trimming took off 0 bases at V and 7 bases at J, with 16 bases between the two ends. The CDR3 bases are TGCGCCAGCAGCTTGGAACGGGCCGGGTCAGGTGGCTACACCTTC. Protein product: CASSLERAGSGGYTF. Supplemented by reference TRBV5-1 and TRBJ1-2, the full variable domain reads KAGVTQTPRYLIKTRGQQVTLSCSPISGHRSVSWYQQTPGQGLQFLFEYFSETQRNKGNFPGRFSGRQFSNSRSEMNVSTLELGDSALYLCASSLERAGSGGYTFGSGTRLTVV.

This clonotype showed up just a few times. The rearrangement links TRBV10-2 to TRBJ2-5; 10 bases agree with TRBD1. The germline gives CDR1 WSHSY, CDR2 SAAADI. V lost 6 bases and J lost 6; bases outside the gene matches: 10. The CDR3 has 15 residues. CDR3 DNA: TGCGCCAGCAGCGTCGGACAGGGGGTGGTGAAGACCCAGTACTTC. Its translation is CASSVGQGVVKTQYF.

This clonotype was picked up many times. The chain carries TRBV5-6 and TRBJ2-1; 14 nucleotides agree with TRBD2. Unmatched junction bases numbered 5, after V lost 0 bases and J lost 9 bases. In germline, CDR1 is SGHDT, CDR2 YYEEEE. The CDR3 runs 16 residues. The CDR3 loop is CASSLGLAGGPGEQFF. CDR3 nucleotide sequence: TGTGCCAGCAGCTTGGGACTAGCGGGGGGGCCGGGTGAGCAGTTCTTC. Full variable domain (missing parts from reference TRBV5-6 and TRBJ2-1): DAGVTQSPTHLIKTRGQQVTLRCSPKSGHDTVSWYQQALGQGPQFIFQYYEEEERQRGNFPDRFSGHQFPNYSSELNVNALLLGDSALYLCASSLGLAGGPGEQFFGPGTRLTVL.

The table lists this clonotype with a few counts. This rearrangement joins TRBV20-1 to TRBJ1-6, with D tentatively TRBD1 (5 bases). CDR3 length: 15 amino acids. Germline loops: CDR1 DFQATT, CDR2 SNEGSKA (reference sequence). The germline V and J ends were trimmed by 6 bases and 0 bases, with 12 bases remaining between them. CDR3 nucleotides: TGCAGTGCAACCGGGACGAGCTCCTATAATTCACCCCTCCACTTT. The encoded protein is CSATGTSSYNSPLHF.

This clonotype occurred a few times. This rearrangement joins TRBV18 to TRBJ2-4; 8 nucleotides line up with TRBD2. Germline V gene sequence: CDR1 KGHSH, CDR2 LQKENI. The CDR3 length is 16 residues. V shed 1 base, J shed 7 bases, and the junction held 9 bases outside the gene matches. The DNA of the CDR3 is TGTGCCAGCTCACCACTCCCGGCTAGCGGGCTGAACATTCAGTACTTC. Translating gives CASSPLPASGLNIQYF.

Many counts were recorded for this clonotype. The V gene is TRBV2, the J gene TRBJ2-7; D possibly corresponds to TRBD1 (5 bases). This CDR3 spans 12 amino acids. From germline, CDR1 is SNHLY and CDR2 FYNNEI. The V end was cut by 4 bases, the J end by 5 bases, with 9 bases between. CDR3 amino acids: CASSVDRNEQYF. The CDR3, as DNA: TGTGCCAGCAGTGTAGACAGAAACGAGCAGTACTTC. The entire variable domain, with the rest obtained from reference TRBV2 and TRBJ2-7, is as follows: EPEVTQTPSHQVTQMGQEVILRCVPISNHLYFYWYRQILGQKVEFLVSFYNNEISEKSEIFDDQFSVERPDGSNFTLKIRSTKLEDSAMYFCASSVDRNEQYFGPGTRLTVT.

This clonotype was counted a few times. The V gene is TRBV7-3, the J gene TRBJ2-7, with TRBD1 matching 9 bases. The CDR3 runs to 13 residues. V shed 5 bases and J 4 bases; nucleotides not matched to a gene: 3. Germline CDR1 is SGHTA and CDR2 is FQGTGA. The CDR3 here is CASSPDRGYEQYF. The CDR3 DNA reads TGTGCCAGCAGCCCTGACAGGGGGTACGAGCAGTACTTC.

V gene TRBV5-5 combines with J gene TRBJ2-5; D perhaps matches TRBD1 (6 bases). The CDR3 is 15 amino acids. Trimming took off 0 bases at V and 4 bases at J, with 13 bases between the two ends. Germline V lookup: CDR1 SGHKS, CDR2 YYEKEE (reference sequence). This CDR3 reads CASSLALGRGETQYF. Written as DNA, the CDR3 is TGTGCCAGCAGCTTGGCCCTGGGCAGGGGAGAGACCCAGTACTTC.

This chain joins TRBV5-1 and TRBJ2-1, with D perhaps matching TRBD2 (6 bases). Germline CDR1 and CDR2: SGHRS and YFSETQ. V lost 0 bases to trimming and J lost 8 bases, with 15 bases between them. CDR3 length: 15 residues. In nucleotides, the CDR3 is TGCGCCAGCAGCTTGGGGTCGGGGGTTCTCGATGAGCAGTTCTTC. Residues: CASSLGSGVLDEQFF.

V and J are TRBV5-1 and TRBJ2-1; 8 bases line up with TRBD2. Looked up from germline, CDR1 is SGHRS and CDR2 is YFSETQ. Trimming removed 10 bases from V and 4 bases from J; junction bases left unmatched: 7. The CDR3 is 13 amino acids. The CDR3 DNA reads TGCGCCTCACAGAGCGGGGGTTACAATGAGCAGTTCTTC. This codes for CASQSGGYNEQFF.

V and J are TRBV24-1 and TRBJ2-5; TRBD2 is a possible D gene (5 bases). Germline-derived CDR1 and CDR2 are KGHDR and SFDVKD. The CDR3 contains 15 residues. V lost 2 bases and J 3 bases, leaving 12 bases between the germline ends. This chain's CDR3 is CATSDSRRAEETQYF. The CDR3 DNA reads TGTGCCACCAGTGATTCCCGGCGGGCGGAAGAGACCCAGTACTTC.

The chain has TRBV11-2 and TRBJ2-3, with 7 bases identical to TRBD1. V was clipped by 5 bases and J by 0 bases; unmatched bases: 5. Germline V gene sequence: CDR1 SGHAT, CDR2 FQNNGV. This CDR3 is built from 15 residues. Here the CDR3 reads CASSLTGQSTDTQYF. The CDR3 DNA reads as TGTGCCAGCAGCCTCACGGGACAGAGCACAGATACGCAGTATTTT.

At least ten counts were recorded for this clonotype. For the CDR3, the DNA is TGTGCCAGCAGCCCTTTAGCCTCGGGAAGCACAGATACGCAGTATTTT. Protein sequence: CASSPLASGSTDTQYF. The genes are TRBV3-1 and TRBJ2-3; possibly TRBD2 for D (5 bases). The CDR3 has 16 residues. Trimming pared 4 bases from V and 0 bases from J, leaving 14 bases between. Germline V gene lookup returns CDR1 LGHDT and CDR2 YNNKEL (reference sequence).

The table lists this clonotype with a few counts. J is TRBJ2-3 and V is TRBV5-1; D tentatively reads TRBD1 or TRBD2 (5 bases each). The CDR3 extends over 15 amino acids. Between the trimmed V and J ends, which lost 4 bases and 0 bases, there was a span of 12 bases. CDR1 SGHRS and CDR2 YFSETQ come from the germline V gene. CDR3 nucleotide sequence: TGCGCCAGCAGCCCGGGACGGTCAAGCACAGATACGCAGTATTTT. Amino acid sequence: CASSPGRSSTDTQYF.

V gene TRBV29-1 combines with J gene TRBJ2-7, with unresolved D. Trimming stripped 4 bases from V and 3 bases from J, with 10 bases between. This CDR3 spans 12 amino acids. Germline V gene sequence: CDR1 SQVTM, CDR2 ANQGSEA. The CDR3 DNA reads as TGCAGCGTTGTAGGCGGCCTCTACGAGCAGTACTTC. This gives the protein CSVVGGLYEQYF.

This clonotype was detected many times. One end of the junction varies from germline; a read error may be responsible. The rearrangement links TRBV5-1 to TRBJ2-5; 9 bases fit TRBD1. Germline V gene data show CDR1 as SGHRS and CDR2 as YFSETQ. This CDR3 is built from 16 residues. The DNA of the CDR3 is TGTGCCAGCAGCTTGGGGGGGACAGGGAGACAAGAGACCCAGTACTTC. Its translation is CASSLGGTGRQETQYF.

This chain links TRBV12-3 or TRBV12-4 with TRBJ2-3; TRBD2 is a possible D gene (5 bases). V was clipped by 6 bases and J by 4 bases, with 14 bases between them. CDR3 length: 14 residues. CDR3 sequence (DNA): TGTGCCAGCAGAGAACCTAGCTCCCCAGATACGCAGTATTTT. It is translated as CASREPSSPDTQYF.

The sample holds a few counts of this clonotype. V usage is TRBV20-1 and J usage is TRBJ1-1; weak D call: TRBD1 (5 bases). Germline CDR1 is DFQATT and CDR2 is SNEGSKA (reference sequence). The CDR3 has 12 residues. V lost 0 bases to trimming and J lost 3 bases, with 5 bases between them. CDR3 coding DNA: TGCAGTGCTAGAGAGGGGCACACTGAAGCTTTCTTT. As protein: CSAREGHTEAFF.

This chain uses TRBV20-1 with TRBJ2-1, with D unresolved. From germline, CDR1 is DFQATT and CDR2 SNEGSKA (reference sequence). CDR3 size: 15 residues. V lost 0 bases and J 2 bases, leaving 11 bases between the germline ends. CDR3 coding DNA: TGCAGTGCTAGAGATCTGAAGGTCCCCTACAATGAGCAGTTCTTC. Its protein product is CSARDLKVPYNEQFF.

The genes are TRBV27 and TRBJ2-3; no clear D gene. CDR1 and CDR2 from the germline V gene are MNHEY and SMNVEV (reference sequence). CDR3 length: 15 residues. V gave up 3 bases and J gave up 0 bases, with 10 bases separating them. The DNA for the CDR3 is TGTGCCAGCAGTTTTTTTGCGGCAAGCACAGATACGCAGTATTTT. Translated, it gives CASSFFAASTDTQYF.

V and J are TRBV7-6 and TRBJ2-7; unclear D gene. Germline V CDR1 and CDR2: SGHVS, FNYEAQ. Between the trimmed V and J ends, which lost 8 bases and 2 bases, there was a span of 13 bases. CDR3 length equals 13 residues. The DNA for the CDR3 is TGTGCCAGCTCGGAACAGCCCACCTACGAGCAGTACTTC. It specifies CASSEQPTYEQYF. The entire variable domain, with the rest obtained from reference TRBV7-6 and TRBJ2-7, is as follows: GAGVSQSPRYKVTKRGQDVALRCDPISGHVSLYWYRQALGQGPEFLTYFNYEAQQDKSGLPNDRFSAERPEGSISTLTIQRTEQRDSAMYRCASSEQPTYEQYFGPGTRLTVT.

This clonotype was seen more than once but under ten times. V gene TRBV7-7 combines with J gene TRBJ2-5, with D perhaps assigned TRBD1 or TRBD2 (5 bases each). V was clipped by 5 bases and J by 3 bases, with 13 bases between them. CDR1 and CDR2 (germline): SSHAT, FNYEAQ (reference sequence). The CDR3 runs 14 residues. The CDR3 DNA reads TGTGCCAGCAGCGCCACCGGGACCAAAGAGACCCAGTACTTC. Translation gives CASSATGTKETQYF.

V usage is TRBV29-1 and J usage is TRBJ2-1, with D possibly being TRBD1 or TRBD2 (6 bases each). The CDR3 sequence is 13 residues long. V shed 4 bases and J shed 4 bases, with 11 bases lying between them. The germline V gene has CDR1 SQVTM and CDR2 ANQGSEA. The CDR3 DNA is TGCAGCGTTGTCGGGGGCGATTACAATGAGCAGTTCTTC. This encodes CSVVGGDYNEQFF.

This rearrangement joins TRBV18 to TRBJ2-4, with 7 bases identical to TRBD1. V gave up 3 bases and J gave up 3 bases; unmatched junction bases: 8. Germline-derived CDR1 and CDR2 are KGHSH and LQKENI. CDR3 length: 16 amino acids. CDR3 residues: CASSPNTGVLKNIQYF. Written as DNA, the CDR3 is TGTGCCAGCTCACCTAATACAGGGGTTCTCAAAAACATTCAGTACTTC.

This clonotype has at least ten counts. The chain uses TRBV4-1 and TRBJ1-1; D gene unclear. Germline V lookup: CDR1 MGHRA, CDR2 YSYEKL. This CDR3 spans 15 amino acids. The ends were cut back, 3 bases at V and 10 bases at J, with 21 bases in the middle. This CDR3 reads CASSHSGTSGMGAFF. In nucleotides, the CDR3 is TGCGCCAGCAGCCATTCGGGAACTTCAGGAATGGGAGCTTTCTTT.